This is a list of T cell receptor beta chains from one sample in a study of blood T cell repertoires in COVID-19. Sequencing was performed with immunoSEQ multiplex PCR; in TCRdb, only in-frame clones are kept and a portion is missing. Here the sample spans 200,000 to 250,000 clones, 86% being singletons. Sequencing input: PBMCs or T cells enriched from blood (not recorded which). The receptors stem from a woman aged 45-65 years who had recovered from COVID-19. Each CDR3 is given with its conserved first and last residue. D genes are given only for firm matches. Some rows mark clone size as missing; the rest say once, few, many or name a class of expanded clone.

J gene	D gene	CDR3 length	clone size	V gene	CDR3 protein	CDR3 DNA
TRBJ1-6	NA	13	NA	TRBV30	CAWTSEINSPLHF	TGTGCCTGGACCTCGGAGATAAATTCACCCCTCCACTTT
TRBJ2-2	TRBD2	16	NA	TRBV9	CASSIRSSGKAGELFF	TGTGCCAGCAGCATCCGGAGTAGCGGGAAGGCCGGGGAGCTGTTTTTT
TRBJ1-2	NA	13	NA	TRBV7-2	CASSLAPGRGYTF	TGTGCCAGCAGCTTAGCGCCAGGAAGAGGCTACACCTTC
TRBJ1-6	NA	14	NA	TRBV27	CASSFTTKRSPLHF	TGTGCCAGCAGTTTCACCACGAAGCGTTCACCCCTCCACTTT
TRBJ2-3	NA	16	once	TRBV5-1	CASSSSTRSLLDTQYF	TGCGCCAGCAGCTCCTCGACTAGATCCCTGCTTGATACGCAGTATTTT
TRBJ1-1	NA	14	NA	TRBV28	CASSSAGKGTEAFF	TGTGCCAGCAGTTCCGCGGGTAAGGGAACTGAAGCTTTCTTT
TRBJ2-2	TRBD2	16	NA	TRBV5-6	CASSSFAGVLAGELFF	TGTGCCAGCAGCTCCTTCGCGGGAGTCCTGGCCGGGGAGCTGTTTTTT
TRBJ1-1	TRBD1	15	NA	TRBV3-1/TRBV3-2	CASSQVGAGGTEAFF	TGTGCCAGCAGCCAAGTGGGCGCAGGGGGCACTGAAGCTTTCTTT
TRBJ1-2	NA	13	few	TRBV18	CASSPGAEYGYTF	TGTGCCAGCTCACCAGGGGCAGAATATGGCTACACCTTC
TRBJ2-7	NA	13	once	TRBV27	CASRPQGFGEQYF	TGTGCCAGCAGACCACAGGGTTTTGGCGAGCAGTACTTC
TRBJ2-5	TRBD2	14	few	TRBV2	CASRRLASKETQYF	TGTGCCAGCAGGAGACTAGCGAGCAAAGAGACCCAGTACTTC
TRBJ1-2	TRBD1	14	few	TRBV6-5	CASNRQQGVGGYTF	TGTGCCAGCAACCGTCAACAGGGGGTTGGCGGCTACACCTTC
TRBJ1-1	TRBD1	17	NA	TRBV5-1	CASSLGQGAGLDTEAFF	TGCGCCAGCAGCCTCGGACAGGGGGCGGGTTTGGACACTGAAGCTTTCTTT
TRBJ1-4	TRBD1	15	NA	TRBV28	CASSLMQGGNEKLFF	TGTGCCAGCAGTTTAATGCAGGGGGGTAATGAAAAACTGTTTTTT
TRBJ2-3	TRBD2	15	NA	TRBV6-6	CASSKLAFSTDTQYF	TGTGCCAGCAGTAAACTAGCGTTCAGCACAGATACGCAGTATTTT
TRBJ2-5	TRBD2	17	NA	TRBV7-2	CASSPGAIRGVGETQYF	TGTGCCAGCAGCCCCGGTGCCATACGGGGGGTGGGAGAGACCCAGTACTTC
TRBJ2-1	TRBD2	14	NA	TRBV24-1	CATSSGMSINEQFF	TGTGCCACCAGTAGCGGGATGTCGATAAATGAGCAGTTCTTC
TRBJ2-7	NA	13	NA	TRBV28	CASQLSPPGEQYF	TGTGCCAGCCAGCTTTCCCCACCGGGTGAGCAGTACTTC
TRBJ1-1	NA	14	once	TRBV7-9	CASSSARQNTEAFF	TGTGCCAGCAGCTCCGCGAGACAGAACACTGAAGCTTTCTTT